The 6 T cell receptor beta chains given below trace back to one sample, sequenced in a study of shared clonotypes between healthy human individuals. It was CD45RO-negative cells, positively selected for CCR7, that made up naive CD8 cells, with terminally differentiated effector memory CD45RA+ cells excluded. Data came from immunoSEQ multiplex PCR; TCRdb stores just in-frame clones and leaves some out. The sample has fewer than 1 million clones, about 96% seen once. The sequenced material came from naive CD8+ T cells sorted from blood. Every receptor here comes from a man aged 30 to 39 in good health.

CDR3 DNA: TGTGCCAGCAGCGTAGCGGGTGAGCAGTTCTTC. It specifies CASSVAGEQFF. The chain combines TRBV9 with TRBJ2-1; D not certain. The length of the CDR3 is 11 residues. Germline loops: CDR1 SGDLS, CDR2 YYNGEE. Between the trimmed V and J ends, which lost 0 bases and 9 bases, there was a span of 4 bases. Combining the CDR3 with reference TRBV9 and TRBJ2-1 gives the whole variable domain DSGVTQTPKHLITATGQRVTLRCSPRSGDLSVYWYQQSLDQGLQFLIQYYNGEERAKGNILERFSAQQFPDLHSELNLSSLELGDSALYFCASSVAGEQFFGPGTRLTVL.

This clone came up once. The rearrangement joins TRBV7-9 to TRBJ1-1, with D possibly matching TRBD1 (5 bases). V shed 5 bases and J shed 5 bases, with 12 bases lying between them. Germline V gene sequence: CDR1 SEHNR, CDR2 FQNEAQ (reference sequence). CDR3 length equals 13 residues. DNA for the CDR3: TGTGCCAGCAGCCCCGGTTGGGGGACTGAAGCTTTCTTT. Protein product: CASSPGWGTEAFF.

This clone was seen a handful of times. The chain links TRBV15 to TRBJ2-7; 8 bases align to TRBD1. CDR3 length: 13 residues. The V and J ends lost 7 bases and 5 bases, in that order; junction bases with no gene match: 7. Looked up from germline, CDR1 is LNHNV and CDR2 is YYDKDF (reference sequence). CDR3 loop: CATKDRVTHEQYF. In DNA form, the CDR3 reads TGTGCCACCAAGGACAGGGTTACCCACGAGCAGTACTTC.

The chain links TRBV30 to TRBJ2-7; 13 nucleotides match TRBD2. This CDR3 has 15 residues. Germline V gene data show CDR1 as GTSNPN and CDR2 as SVGIG (reference sequence). V was pared by 3 bases and J by 4 bases, with 6 bases of the junction left unmatched. For the CDR3, the DNA is TGTGCCTGGAGACTAGCGGGAGGGCCCCCGTACGAGCAGTACTTC. This gives the protein CAWRLAGGPPYEQYF.

This chain uses TRBV20-1 with TRBJ2-7, with no clear D. The V end lost 6 bases, the J end lost 3 bases, and 9 bases lay between the germline ends. CDR3 length equals 11 residues. The germline V gene encodes CDR1 DFQATT and CDR2 SNEGSKA (reference sequence). The CDR3, as DNA: TGCAGTGCCCTCGACCTCTACGAGCAGTACTTC. Translated: CSALDLYEQYF.

In DNA, the CDR3 is TGTGCCAGCAGCGGGGACAGCGACTATAGGTACGAGCAGTACTTC. Amino acid sequence: CASSGDSDYRYEQYF. J is TRBJ2-7 and V is TRBV5-6; 7 bases agree with TRBD1. The length of the CDR3 is 15 residues. Trimming took 4 bases from V and 4 from J; bases not matched to a gene: 11. Germline V lookup: CDR1 SGHDT, CDR2 YYEEEE.